This T cell receptor (beta chain) was found in a study of regulatory T cells in long-lasting Graves disease. At the level of the study: In persistent Graves' disease, antithyroid drugs had been taken for over 5 years and TSH receptor antibodies stayed positive.

Arm-PCR of CDR3 regions and iRepertoire HTBI primers were the basis on which TCR beta libraries were built. Each CDR3 protein is one row after TCRdb ran MiXCR on the multiplex PCR reads. The table has 650,000 to 700,000 distinct CDR3 sequences, around 30% seen once. In this sample, this clonotype turned up a few times. The antigen remains unidentified. Trimming removed 6 bases from V and 2 bases from J, with 11 bases in between. CDR1 is DFQATT, CDR2 SNEGSKA, per germline (reference sequence). The CDR3 runs to 12 residues. The time point here: persistent/refractory GD, antithyroid drugs over 5 years with positive TRAb. PBMC RNA served as the TCR library source. General study results and limits: Clonotypes that were public and shared totalled 2,500 to 3,500 in persistent patients versus around 970 in new patients. Persistent disease samples used TRBV28, TRBJ1-2 and TRBJ2-5 preferentially.

The chain joins TRBV20-1 to TRBJ2-7; D might be TRBD1 (6 bases). This TCR was recovered from a female donor with Graves disease. Sequenced material: peripheral blood mononuclear cells (PBMCs), taken when the disease was refractory, from a patient treated with antithyroid drugs. CDR3 bases: TGCAGTGCGGATGACAGGACCTACGAGCAGTACTTC. This sequence encodes CSADDRTYEQYF.